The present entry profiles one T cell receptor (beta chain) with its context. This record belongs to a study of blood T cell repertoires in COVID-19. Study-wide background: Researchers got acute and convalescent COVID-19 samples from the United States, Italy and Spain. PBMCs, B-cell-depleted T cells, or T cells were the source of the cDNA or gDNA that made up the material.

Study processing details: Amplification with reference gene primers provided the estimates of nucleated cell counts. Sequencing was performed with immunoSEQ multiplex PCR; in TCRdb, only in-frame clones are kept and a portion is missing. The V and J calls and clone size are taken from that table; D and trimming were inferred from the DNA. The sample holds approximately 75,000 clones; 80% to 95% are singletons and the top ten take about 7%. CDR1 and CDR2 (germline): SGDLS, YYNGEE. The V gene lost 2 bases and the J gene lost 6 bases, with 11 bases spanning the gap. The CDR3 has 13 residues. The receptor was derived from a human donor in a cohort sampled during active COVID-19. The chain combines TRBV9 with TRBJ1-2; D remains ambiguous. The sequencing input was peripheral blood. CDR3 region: CASSVSLHDGYTF. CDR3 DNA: TGTGCCAGCAGCGTGTCCTTACATGATGGCTACACCTTC.